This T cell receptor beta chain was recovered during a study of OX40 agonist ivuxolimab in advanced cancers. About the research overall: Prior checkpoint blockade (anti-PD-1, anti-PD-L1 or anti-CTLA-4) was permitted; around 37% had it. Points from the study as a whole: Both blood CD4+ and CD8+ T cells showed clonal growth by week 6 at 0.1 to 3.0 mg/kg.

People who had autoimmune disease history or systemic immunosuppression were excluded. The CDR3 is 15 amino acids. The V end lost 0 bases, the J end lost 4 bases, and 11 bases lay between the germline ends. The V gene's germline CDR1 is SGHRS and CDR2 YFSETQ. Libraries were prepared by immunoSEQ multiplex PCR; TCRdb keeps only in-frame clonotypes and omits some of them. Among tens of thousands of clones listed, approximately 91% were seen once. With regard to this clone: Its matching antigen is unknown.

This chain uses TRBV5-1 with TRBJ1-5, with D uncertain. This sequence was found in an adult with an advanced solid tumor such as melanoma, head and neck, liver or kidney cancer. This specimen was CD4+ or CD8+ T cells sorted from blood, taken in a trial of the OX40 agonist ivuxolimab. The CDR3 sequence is CASSLAGQINQPQHF. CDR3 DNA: TGCGCCAGCAGCTTGGCCGGGCAGATTAATCAGCCCCAGCATTTT.